A single T cell receptor (beta chain) is shown here with its context. Clones were read by immunoSEQ multiplex PCR, and TCRdb kept only the in-frame ones, dropping some. The sample has tens of thousands of clones, 90% seen once. The record originates from a study of blood T cell repertoires in COVID-19. The CDR3 covers 14 residues. The junction had 6 bases not matched to a gene; V was cut back by 6 bases and J by 4 bases. Germline CDR1 MNHEY, CDR2 SVGAGI. The chain couples TRBV6-5 to TRBJ1-1; 9 bases align to TRBD1. The sequencing input was peripheral blood. The TCR sequence derives from a man aged 65 to 79 with acute or convalescent COVID-19. CDR3 DNA: TGTGCCAGCAGAATACAGGGGGCGCGCACTGAAGCTTTCTTT. As protein: CASRIQGARTEAFF.